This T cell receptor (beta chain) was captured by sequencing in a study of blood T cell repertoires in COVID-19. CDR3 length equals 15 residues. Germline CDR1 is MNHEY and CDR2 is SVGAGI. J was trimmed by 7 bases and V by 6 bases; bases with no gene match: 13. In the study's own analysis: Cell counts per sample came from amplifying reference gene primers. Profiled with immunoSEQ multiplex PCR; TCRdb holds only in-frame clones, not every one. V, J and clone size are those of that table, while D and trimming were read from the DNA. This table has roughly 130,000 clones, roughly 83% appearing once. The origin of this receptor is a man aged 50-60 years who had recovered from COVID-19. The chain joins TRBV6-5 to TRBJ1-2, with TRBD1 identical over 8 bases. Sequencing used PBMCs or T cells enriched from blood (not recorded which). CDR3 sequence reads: CASRAYGTGFGGYTF. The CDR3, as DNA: TGTGCCAGCAGGGCCTACGGGACAGGATTTGGTGGCTACACCTTC.